The present entry profiles one T cell receptor beta chain with its context. The antigen remains unidentified. This record comes from a study of T cell responses to AZD1222 COVID-19 vaccine. Study results and limitations: Baseline testing showed seropositivity in only a handful of AZD1222 recipients. Among the donors, most were white British and more were female, and clonal diversity was possibly underestimated.

V was pared by 5 bases and J by 5 bases, with 18 bases between. Germline CDR1 SEHNR, CDR2 FQNEAQ (reference sequence). This CDR3 contains 15 residues. Generated by immunoSEQ multiplex PCR, the TCRdb table keeps only in-frame clones and is missing some. Among about 130,000 clones listed, around 91% were seen once. The sample consisted of peripheral blood, taken on day 0 of MenACWY control vaccination. The V call is TRBV7-9, the J call TRBJ1-1; D gene ambiguous. The receptor comes from an adult in good health. In DNA form, the CDR3 reads TGTGCCAGCAGCCCATTAAATACCGCGGGGACTGAAGCTTTCTTT. This encodes CASSPLNTAGTEAFF.